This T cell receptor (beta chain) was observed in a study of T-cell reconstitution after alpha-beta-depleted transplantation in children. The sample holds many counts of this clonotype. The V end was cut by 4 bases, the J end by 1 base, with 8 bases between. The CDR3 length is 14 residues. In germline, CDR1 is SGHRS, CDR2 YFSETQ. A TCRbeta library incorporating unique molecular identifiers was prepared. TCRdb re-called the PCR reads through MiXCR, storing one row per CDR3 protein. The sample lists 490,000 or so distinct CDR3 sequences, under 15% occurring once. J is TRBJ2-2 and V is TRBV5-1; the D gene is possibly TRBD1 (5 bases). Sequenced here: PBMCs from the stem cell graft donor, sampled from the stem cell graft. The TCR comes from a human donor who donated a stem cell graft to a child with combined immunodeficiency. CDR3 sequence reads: CASSVTENTGELFF. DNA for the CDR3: TGCGCCAGCAGCGTGACAGAGAACACCGGGGAGCTGTTTTTT.